This is a list of T cell receptor beta chains from one sample in a study of T-cell reconstitution after alpha-beta-depleted transplantation in children. One entry per CDR3 protein, called by TCRdb with MiXCR from the PCR reads. Of around 400,000 distinct CDR3 sequences in the sample, roughly 21% were seen once. Sequences were derived from PBMCs from the stem cell graft donor, sampled from the stem cell graft. The receptors originated from a human donor who donated a stem cell graft to a child with acute myeloid leukemia. The CDR3 runs from the conserved cysteine through the conserved F or W. The D gene is left open where the match is weak. Clone size is shown for a subset of rows, as once, few, many or a class of expanded clone.

len: 18; abundance: .; j_gene: TRBJ2-7; v_gene: TRBV20-1; d_gene: TRBD2; CDR3aa: CSARSPGLAGLSSYEQYF; CDR3nt: TGCAGTGCTAGAAGTCCGGGACTAGCGGGATTAAGCTCCTACGAGCAGTACTTC
len: 16; abundance: .; j_gene: TRBJ2-7; v_gene: TRBV10-2; d_gene: .; CDR3aa: CASSEGSLAKAGEQYF; CDR3nt: TGCGCCAGCAGTGAGGGGTCGCTAGCGAAGGCGGGGGAGCAGTACTTC
len: 15; abundance: .; j_gene: TRBJ1-5; v_gene: TRBV6-1; d_gene: .; CDR3aa: CASSDRGVRNQPQHF; CDR3nt: TGTGCCAGCAGTGATAGAGGGGTGCGCAATCAGCCCCAGCATTTT
len: 13; abundance: .; j_gene: TRBJ2-2; v_gene: TRBV24-1; d_gene: TRBD2; CDR3aa: CATSETSPGELFF; CDR3nt: TGTGCCACCAGTGAGACTAGCCCCGGGGAGCTGTTTTTT
len: 13; abundance: few; j_gene: TRBJ2-1; v_gene: TRBV10-3; d_gene: .; CDR3aa: CAISERVYNEQFF; CDR3nt: TGTGCCATCAGTGAACGAGTTTACAATGAGCAGTTCTTC
len: 19; abundance: .; j_gene: TRBJ2-1; v_gene: TRBV7-3; d_gene: TRBD2; CDR3aa: CASSLKPPHGAGGRNEQFF; CDR3nt: TGTGCCAGCAGCTTAAAACCCCCGCATGGAGCGGGAGGGCGGAATGAGCAGTTCTTC
len: 13; abundance: many; j_gene: TRBJ2-2; v_gene: TRBV4-2; d_gene: .; CDR3aa: CASSLTSTGELFF; CDR3nt: TGTGCCAGCAGCCTAACGAGCACCGGGGAGCTGTTTTTT
len: 14; abundance: .; j_gene: TRBJ1-2; v_gene: TRBV6-2/TRBV6-3; d_gene: TRBD1; CDR3aa: CASSRTGGNYGYTF; CDR3nt: TGTGCCAGCAGCCGTACAGGGGGCAACTATGGCTACACCTTC
len: 16; abundance: few; j_gene: TRBJ2-7; v_gene: TRBV7-8; d_gene: TRBD2; CDR3aa: CASSFVGTSGVYEQYF; CDR3nt: TGTGCCAGCAGCTTCGTCGGGACTAGCGGGGTCTACGAGCAGTACTTC
len: 13; abundance: many; j_gene: TRBJ1-2; v_gene: TRBV6-5; d_gene: .; CDR3aa: CASSFDGNYGYTF; CDR3nt: TGTGCCAGCAGTTTCGACGGCAACTATGGCTACACCTTC
len: 19; abundance: many; j_gene: TRBJ2-7; v_gene: TRBV29-1; d_gene: TRBD2; CDR3aa: CSVEEMGAGERMGVHEQYF; CDR3nt: TGCAGCGTTGAAGAGATGGGAGCGGGAGAAAGGATGGGGGTCCACGAGCAGTACTTC
len: 15; abundance: few; j_gene: TRBJ1-4; v_gene: TRBV4-3; d_gene: .; CDR3aa: CASSQDWQTNEKLFF; CDR3nt: TGCGCCAGCAGCCAAGATTGGCAAACTAATGAAAAACTGTTTTTT
len: 16; abundance: few; j_gene: TRBJ2-1; v_gene: TRBV24-1; d_gene: .; CDR3aa: CATSDLNGADYNEQFF; CDR3nt: TGTGCCACCAGTGATTTAAACGGGGCCGACTACAATGAGCAGTTCTTC
len: 14; abundance: few; j_gene: TRBJ1-1; v_gene: TRBV7-2; d_gene: .; CDR3aa: CASSIQGRSTEAFF; CDR3nt: TGTGCCAGCAGCATACAGGGAAGGAGCACTGAAGCTTTCTTT
len: 12; abundance: .; j_gene: TRBJ2-7; v_gene: TRBV10-2; d_gene: .; CDR3aa: CASGWLGGEQYF; CDR3nt: TGCGCCAGCGGGTGGTTAGGGGGCGAGCAGTACTTC
len: 13; abundance: few; j_gene: TRBJ2-7; v_gene: TRBV9; d_gene: .; CDR3aa: CASSGRSGFEQYF; CDR3nt: TGTGCCAGCAGCGGACGGAGTGGTTTCGAGCAGTACTTC
len: 13; abundance: .; j_gene: TRBJ2-1; v_gene: TRBV18; d_gene: .; CDR3aa: CASSPGQNNEQFF; CDR3nt: TGTGCCAGCTCACCCGGACAGAACAATGAGCAGTTCTTC
len: 14; abundance: many; j_gene: TRBJ2-2; v_gene: TRBV20-1; d_gene: .; CDR3aa: CSARRDGNTGELFF; CDR3nt: TGCAGTGCTAGAAGGGACGGGAACACCGGGGAGCTGTTTTTT
len: 17; abundance: few; j_gene: TRBJ2-5; v_gene: TRBV5-1; d_gene: TRBD2; CDR3aa: CASSLARREGRGETQYF; CDR3nt: TGCGCCAGCAGCTTGGCCAGGCGGGAGGGCCGGGGAGAGACCCAGTACTTC
len: 15; abundance: few; j_gene: TRBJ2-5; v_gene: TRBV7-2; d_gene: TRBD2; CDR3aa: CASSGLAGLQETQYF; CDR3nt: TGTGCCAGCAGCGGACTAGCGGGCCTCCAAGAGACCCAGTACTTC
len: 17; abundance: few; j_gene: TRBJ2-7; v_gene: TRBV11-2; d_gene: TRBD2; CDR3aa: CASSSDIAGGLSYEQYF; CDR3nt: TGTGCCAGCAGCTCTGATATAGCGGGAGGCCTCAGCTACGAGCAGTACTTC
len: 14; abundance: few; j_gene: TRBJ1-5; v_gene: TRBV7-9; d_gene: .; CDR3aa: CASSPGHSGGAQHF; CDR3nt: TGTGCCAGCAGCCCGGGACATTCCGGGGGAGCCCAGCATTTT
len: 13; abundance: few; j_gene: TRBJ2-1; v_gene: TRBV5-1; d_gene: .; CDR3aa: CASSLDGSGEQFF; CDR3nt: TGCGCCAGCAGCTTGGACGGGAGTGGTGAGCAGTTCTTC
len: 15; abundance: few; j_gene: TRBJ2-3; v_gene: TRBV12-3/TRBV12-4; d_gene: .; CDR3aa: CASSLVHKTTDTQYF; CDR3nt: TGTGCCAGCAGTTTAGTCCACAAGACCACAGATACGCAGTATTTT
len: 14; abundance: few; j_gene: TRBJ1-6; v_gene: TRBV12-3/TRBV12-4; d_gene: TRBD1; CDR3aa: CASRWTGSNSPLHF; CDR3nt: TGTGCCAGCAGATGGACAGGGTCTAATTCACCCCTCCACTTT
len: 13; abundance: .; j_gene: TRBJ2-1; v_gene: TRBV20-1; d_gene: .; CDR3aa: CSASAGGDVEQFF; CDR3nt: TGCAGTGCTAGCGCAGGGGGGGATGTTGAGCAGTTCTTC
len: 16; abundance: many; j_gene: TRBJ1-1; v_gene: TRBV12-3/TRBV12-4; d_gene: TRBD1; CDR3aa: CASRPGTAKMNTEAFF; CDR3nt: TGTGCCAGCAGACCCGGGACAGCAAAAATGAACACTGAAGCTTTCTTT
len: 15; abundance: few; j_gene: TRBJ2-1; v_gene: TRBV20-1; d_gene: TRBD2; CDR3aa: CSARGGLAGVVEQFF; CDR3nt: TGCAGTGCTAGGGGGGGACTAGCGGGAGTGGTTGAGCAGTTCTTC
len: 13; abundance: many; j_gene: TRBJ2-7; v_gene: TRBV20-1; d_gene: TRBD2; CDR3aa: CSASVREPYEQYF; CDR3nt: TGCAGTGCCTCCGTGCGGGAGCCCTACGAGCAGTACTTC
len: 15; abundance: .; j_gene: TRBJ2-1; v_gene: TRBV4-1; d_gene: .; CDR3aa: CASSQSASAGNEQFF; CDR3nt: TGCGCCAGCAGCCAATCTGCTAGCGCTGGAAATGAGCAGTTCTTC
len: 13; abundance: .; j_gene: TRBJ1-2; v_gene: TRBV2; d_gene: TRBD1; CDR3aa: CASSLTGVTGYTF; CDR3nt: TGTGCCAGCAGTTTAACAGGGGTTACTGGCTACACCTTC
len: 16; abundance: .; j_gene: TRBJ2-2; v_gene: TRBV28; d_gene: .; CDR3aa: CASSLFSSENTGELFF; CDR3nt: TGTGCCAGCAGTTTATTTTCTAGCGAGAACACCGGGGAGCTGTTTTTT
len: 15; abundance: few; j_gene: TRBJ2-1; v_gene: TRBV5-5; d_gene: TRBD2; CDR3aa: CASSGGLAGVNEQFF; CDR3nt: TGTGCCAGCAGCGGGGGACTAGCGGGAGTTAATGAGCAGTTCTTC
len: 15; abundance: many; j_gene: TRBJ2-7; v_gene: TRBV27; d_gene: .; CDR3aa: CASSLSGRNSYEQYF; CDR3nt: TGTGCCAGCAGTTTATCTGGGCGGAACTCCTACGAGCAGTACTTC
len: 14; abundance: .; j_gene: TRBJ2-7; v_gene: TRBV27; d_gene: TRBD2; CDR3aa: CASQLKRDTYEQYF; CDR3nt: TGTGCCAGCCAGCTCAAGCGGGATACCTACGAGCAGTACTTC
len: 15; abundance: .; j_gene: TRBJ1-5; v_gene: TRBV7-2; d_gene: .; CDR3aa: CASSLVHNSNQPQHF; CDR3nt: TGTGCCAGCAGCTTAGTCCATAACAGCAATCAGCCCCAGCATTTT
len: 14; abundance: few; j_gene: TRBJ2-7; v_gene: TRBV6-1; d_gene: .; CDR3aa: CASSLQGSRYEQYF; CDR3nt: TGTGCCAGCAGTCTTCAGGGTAGTCGCTACGAGCAGTACTTC
len: 14; abundance: .; j_gene: TRBJ1-5; v_gene: TRBV6-2/TRBV6-3; d_gene: .; CDR3aa: CASSLGTPYQPQHF; CDR3nt: TGTGCCAGCAGTTTGGGGACACCCTATCAGCCCCAGCATTTT
len: 15; abundance: .; j_gene: TRBJ1-5; v_gene: TRBV5-1; d_gene: .; CDR3aa: CASSLDGRPNQPQHF; CDR3nt: TGCGCCAGCAGCTTGGATGGAAGACCTAATCAGCCCCAGCATTTT
len: 15; abundance: .; j_gene: TRBJ2-1; v_gene: TRBV5-1; d_gene: .; CDR3aa: CASSSQIFYNNEQFF; CDR3nt: TGCGCCAGCAGCTCACAAATATTCTACAACAATGAGCAGTTCTTC
len: 20; abundance: .; j_gene: TRBJ2-1; v_gene: TRBV9; d_gene: .; CDR3aa: CASSANRGVQGSGNSNEQFF; CDR3nt: TGTGCCAGCAGCGCTAACCGGGGGGTACAGGGTTCGGGAAATAGCAATGAGCAGTTCTTC
len: 16; abundance: many; j_gene: TRBJ2-2; v_gene: TRBV7-2; d_gene: TRBD2; CDR3aa: CASSLGSSGSPGELFF; CDR3nt: TGTGCCAGCAGCTTAGGGTCTAGCGGGAGTCCCGGGGAGCTGTTTTTT
len: 11; abundance: many; j_gene: TRBJ2-3; v_gene: TRBV11-3; d_gene: .; CDR3aa: CASSIEDTQYF; CDR3nt: TGTGCCAGCAGTATCGAGGATACGCAGTATTTT
len: 14; abundance: .; j_gene: TRBJ2-7; v_gene: TRBV5-1; d_gene: .; CDR3aa: CASSFSVGSYEQYF; CDR3nt: TGCGCCAGCAGCTTTTCCGTGGGTTCCTACGAGCAGTACTTC
len: 12; abundance: .; j_gene: TRBJ2-5; v_gene: TRBV12-3/TRBV12-4; d_gene: .; CDR3aa: CASRQGGETQYF; CDR3nt: TGTGCCAGCAGACAGGGAGGAGAGACCCAGTACTTC
len: 14; abundance: many; j_gene: TRBJ2-1; v_gene: TRBV20-1; d_gene: .; CDR3aa: CSAGDSRTRDEQFF; CDR3nt: TGCAGTGCGGGGGACTCCCGTACTCGCGATGAGCAGTTCTTC
len: 16; abundance: once; j_gene: TRBJ2-1; v_gene: TRBV7-8; d_gene: .; CDR3aa: CASSLGPRGRTPEQFF; CDR3nt: TGTGCCAGCAGCTTAGGGCCCAGAGGCAGGACTCCAGAGCAGTTCTTC
len: 13; abundance: many; j_gene: TRBJ2-1; v_gene: TRBV12-3/TRBV12-4; d_gene: .; CDR3aa: CASSVVADNEQFF; CDR3nt: TGTGCCAGCAGTGTGGTAGCGGACAATGAGCAGTTCTTC
len: 15; abundance: once; j_gene: TRBJ2-7; v_gene: TRBV24-1; d_gene: TRBD2; CDR3aa: CATSDWTSGSYEQYF; CDR3nt: TGTGCCACCAGTGATTGGACTAGCGGGAGCTACGAGCAGTACTTC